This TCR beta chain was identified in a study of T cells after yellow fever vaccination. Study in general: With SMART-Seq v4 Ultra Low Input, the fractions containing low cell numbers were prepared.

In making TCR cDNA, 5'RACE template switching added a universal primer site and UMIs to it. MiXCR, run by TCRdb on the 5' RACE reads, gives a single entry per CDR3 protein. The sample shows hundreds of thousands of distinct CDR3 sequences, less than 9.5% of them seen only once. CDR1 MDHEN and CDR2 SYDVKM come from the germline V gene. The CDR3 totals 16 residues. V was pared by 4 bases and J by 0 bases, with 12 bases between. This sequence joins TRBV28 and TRBJ1-4; D might be TRBD1 (6 bases). This specimen consisted of PBMCs, obtained more than 35 days after the first yellow fever vaccination. The sequence was obtained from a man aged 18 to 29 who received the YFV17D yellow fever vaccine. This CDR3 reads CASSSGQLATNEKLFF. The CDR3 DNA reads as TGTGCCAGCAGTTCGGGACAACTTGCAACTAATGAAAAACTGTTTTTT.